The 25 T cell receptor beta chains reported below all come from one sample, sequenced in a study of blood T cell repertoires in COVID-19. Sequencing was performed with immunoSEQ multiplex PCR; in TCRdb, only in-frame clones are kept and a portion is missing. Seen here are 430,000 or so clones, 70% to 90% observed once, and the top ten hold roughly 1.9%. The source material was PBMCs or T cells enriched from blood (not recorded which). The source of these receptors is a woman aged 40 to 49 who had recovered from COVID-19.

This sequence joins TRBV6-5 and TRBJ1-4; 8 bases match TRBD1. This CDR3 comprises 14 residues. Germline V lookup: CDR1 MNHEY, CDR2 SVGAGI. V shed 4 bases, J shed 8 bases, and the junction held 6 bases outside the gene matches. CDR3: CASSSVGQEEKLFF. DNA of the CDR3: TGTGCCAGCAGTTCCGTGGGACAGGAGGAAAAACTGTTTTTT.

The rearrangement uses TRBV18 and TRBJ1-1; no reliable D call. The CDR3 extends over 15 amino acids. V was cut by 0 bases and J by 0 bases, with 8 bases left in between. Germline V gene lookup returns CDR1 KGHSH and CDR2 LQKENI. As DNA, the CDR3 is TGTGCCAGCTCACCACCATACCGGGTGAACACTGAAGCTTTCTTT. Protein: CASSPPYRVNTEAFF.

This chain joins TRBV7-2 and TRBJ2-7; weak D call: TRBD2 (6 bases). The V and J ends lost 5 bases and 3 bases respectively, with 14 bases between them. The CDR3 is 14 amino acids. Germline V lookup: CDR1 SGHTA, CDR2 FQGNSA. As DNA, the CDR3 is TGTGCCAGCAGCCTCCACTACGGGGGCTACGAGCAGTACTTC. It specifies CASSLHYGGYEQYF.

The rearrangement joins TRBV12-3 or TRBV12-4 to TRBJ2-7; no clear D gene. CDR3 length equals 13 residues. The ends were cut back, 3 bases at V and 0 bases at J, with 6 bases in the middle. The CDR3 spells CASSFVLSYEQYF. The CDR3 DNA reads TGTGCCAGCAGTTTTGTCCTCTCCTACGAGCAGTACTTC.

CDR3 residues: CASSPIAKSYNEQFF. DNA for the CDR3: TGTGCCAGCAGCCCCATAGCGAAATCCTACAATGAGCAGTTCTTC. The chain recombines TRBV3-1 (or the pseudogene TRBV3-2) with TRBJ2-1; maybe TRBD2 (5 bases). The V end lost 4 bases, the J end lost 1 base, and 11 bases lay between the germline ends. This CDR3 contains 15 residues. Looked up from germline, CDR1 is LGHDT and CDR2 is YNNKEL (reference sequence).

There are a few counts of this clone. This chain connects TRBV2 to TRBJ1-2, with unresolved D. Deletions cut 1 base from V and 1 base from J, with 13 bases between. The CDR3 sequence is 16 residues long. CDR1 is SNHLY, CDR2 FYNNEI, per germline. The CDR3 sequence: CASSEEMRRVNYGYTF. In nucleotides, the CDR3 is TGTGCCAGCAGTGAAGAGATGAGACGGGTTAACTATGGCTACACCTTC.

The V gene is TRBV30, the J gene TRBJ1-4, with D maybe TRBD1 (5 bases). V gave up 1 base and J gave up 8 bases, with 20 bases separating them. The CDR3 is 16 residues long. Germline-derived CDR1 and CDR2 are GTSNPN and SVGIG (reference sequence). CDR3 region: CAWSGPTAGLGEKLFF. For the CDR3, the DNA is TGTGCCTGGAGTGGACCTACAGCGGGGCTGGGGGAAAAACTGTTTTTT.

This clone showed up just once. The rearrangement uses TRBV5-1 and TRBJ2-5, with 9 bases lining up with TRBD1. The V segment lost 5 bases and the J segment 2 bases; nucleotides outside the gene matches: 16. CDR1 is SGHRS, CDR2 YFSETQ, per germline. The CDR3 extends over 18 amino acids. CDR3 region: CASRTDRGTRLTQETQYF. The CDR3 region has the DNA TGCGCCAGCAGAACGGACAGGGGCACCAGATTAACACAAGAGACCCAGTACTTC.

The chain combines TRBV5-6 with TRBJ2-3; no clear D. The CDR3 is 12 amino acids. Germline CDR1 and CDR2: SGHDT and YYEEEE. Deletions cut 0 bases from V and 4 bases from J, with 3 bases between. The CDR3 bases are TGTGCCAGCAGCTTGGCCGCAGATACGCAGTATTTT. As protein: CASSLAADTQYF.

The DNA of the CDR3 is TGTGCCAGCAGTTTAGTAGGGGAGGCTGAAGCTTTCTTT. This encodes CASSLVGEAEAFF. The chain is built from TRBV27 and TRBJ1-1, with D possibly matching TRBD1 (5 bases). This CDR3 has 13 residues. The V and J ends lost 2 bases and 6 bases respectively, with 10 bases between them. Germline CDR1 MNHEY, CDR2 SMNVEV (reference sequence).

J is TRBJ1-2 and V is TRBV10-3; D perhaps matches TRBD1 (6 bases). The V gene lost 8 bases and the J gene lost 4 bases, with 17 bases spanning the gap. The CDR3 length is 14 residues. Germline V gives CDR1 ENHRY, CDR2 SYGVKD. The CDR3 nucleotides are TGTGCCATCTCGGACAGCCTCCTCCCCTATGGCTACACCTTC. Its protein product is CAISDSLLPYGYTF.

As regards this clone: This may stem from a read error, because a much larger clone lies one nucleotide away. The CDR3 loop reads CASRQGNQPQHF. CDR3 nucleotides: TGTGCCAGCAGACAGGGGAATCAGCCCCAGCATTTT. The rearrangement joins TRBV7-2 to TRBJ1-5, with 7 bases that match TRBD1. The CDR3 extends over 12 amino acids. After removal of 6 bases from V and 4 bases from J, the junction contained 0 bases not matched to a gene. Germline V lookup: CDR1 SGHTA, CDR2 FQGNSA. The variable domain in full, completed from reference TRBV7-2 and TRBJ1-5, reads GAGVSQSPSNKVTEKGKDVELRCDPISGHTALYWYRQSLGQGLEFLIYFQGNSAPDKSGLPSDRFSAERTGGSVSTLTIQRTQQEDSAVYLCASRQGNQPQHFGDGTRLSIL.

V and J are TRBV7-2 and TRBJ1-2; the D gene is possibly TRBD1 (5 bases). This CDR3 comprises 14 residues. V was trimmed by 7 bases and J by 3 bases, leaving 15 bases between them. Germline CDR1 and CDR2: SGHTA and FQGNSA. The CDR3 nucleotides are TGTGCCAGCACTGCCAACGCGGGGCACTATGGCTACACCTTC. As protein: CASTANAGHYGYTF.

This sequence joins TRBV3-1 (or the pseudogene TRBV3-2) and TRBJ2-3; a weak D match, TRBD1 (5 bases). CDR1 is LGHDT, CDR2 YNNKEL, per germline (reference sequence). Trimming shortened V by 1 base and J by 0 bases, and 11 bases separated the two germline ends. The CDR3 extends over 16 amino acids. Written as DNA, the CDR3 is TGTGCCAGCAGCCAAGTTCCAGGGTCTAGCACAGATACGCAGTATTTT. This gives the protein CASSQVPGSSTDTQYF.

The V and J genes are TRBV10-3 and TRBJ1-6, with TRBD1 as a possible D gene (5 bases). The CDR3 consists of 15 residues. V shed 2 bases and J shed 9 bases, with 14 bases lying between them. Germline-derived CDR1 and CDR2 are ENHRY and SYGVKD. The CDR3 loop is CAISEKWGPGSPLHF. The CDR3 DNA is TGTGCCATCAGTGAGAAATGGGGCCCCGGTTCACCCCTCCACTTT.

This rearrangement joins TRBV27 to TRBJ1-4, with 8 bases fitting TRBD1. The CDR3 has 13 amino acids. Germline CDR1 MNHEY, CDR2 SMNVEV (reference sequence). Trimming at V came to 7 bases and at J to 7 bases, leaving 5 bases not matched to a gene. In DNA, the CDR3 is TGTGCCAGCACGACAGGGGCCCGTGAAAAACTGTTTTTT. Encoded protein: CASTTGAREKLFF.

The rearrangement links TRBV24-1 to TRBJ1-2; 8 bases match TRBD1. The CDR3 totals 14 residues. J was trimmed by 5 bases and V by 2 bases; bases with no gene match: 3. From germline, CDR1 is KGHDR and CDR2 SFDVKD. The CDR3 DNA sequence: TGTGCCACCAGTGATTCGACAGGGGATTATGGCTACACCTTC. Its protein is CATSDSTGDYGYTF.

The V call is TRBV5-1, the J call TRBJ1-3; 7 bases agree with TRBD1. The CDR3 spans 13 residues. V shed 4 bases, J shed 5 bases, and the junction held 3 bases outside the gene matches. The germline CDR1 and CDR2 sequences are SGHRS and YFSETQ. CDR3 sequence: CASSPDRRNTIYF. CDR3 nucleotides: TGCGCCAGCAGCCCGGACAGGAGAAACACCATATATTTT.

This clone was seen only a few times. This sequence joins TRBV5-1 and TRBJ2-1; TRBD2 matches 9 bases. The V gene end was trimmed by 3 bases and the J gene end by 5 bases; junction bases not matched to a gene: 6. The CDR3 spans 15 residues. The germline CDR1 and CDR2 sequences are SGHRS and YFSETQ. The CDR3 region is CASSSLREGDNEQFF. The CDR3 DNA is TGCGCCAGCAGCTCGTTGCGGGAGGGGGACAATGAGCAGTTCTTC.

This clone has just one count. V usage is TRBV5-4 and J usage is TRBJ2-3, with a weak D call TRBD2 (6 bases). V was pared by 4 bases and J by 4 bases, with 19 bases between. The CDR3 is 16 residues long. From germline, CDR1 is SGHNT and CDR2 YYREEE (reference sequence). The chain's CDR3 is CASSLGLPESADTQYF. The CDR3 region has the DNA TGTGCCAGCAGCCTGGGACTTCCGGAATCAGCAGATACGCAGTATTTT.

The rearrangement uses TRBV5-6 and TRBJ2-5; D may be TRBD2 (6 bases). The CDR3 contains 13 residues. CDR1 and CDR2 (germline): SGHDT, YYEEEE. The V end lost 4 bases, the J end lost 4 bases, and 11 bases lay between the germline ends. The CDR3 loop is CASSRGNLETQYF. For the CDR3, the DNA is TGTGCCAGCAGCCGCGGGAACCTAGAGACCCAGTACTTC.

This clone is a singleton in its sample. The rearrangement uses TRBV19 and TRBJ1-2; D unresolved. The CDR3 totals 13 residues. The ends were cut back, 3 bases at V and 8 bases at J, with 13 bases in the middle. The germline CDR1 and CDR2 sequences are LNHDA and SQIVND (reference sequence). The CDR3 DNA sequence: TGTGCCAGTAGTATCTGGGAGGCTAGCGGCTACACCTTC. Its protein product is CASSIWEASGYTF.

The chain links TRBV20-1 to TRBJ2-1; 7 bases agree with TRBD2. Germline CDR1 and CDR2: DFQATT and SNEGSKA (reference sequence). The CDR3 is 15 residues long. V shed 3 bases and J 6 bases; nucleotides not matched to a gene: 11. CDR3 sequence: CSASFGLVGRNEQFF. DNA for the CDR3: TGCAGTGCTAGTTTTGGACTAGTCGGGCGCAATGAGCAGTTCTTC.

CDR3 amino acids: CASSAPTGIGANVLTF. CDR3 DNA: TGTGCCAGCAGCGCACCCACCGGGATTGGGGCCAACGTCCTGACTTTC. The rearrangement uses TRBV5-4 and TRBJ2-6; D is possibly TRBD2 (5 bases). This CDR3 contains 16 residues. The V end lost 4 bases, the J end lost 3 bases, and 14 bases lay between the germline ends. Germline assignment: CDR1 SGHNT and CDR2 YYREEE (reference sequence).

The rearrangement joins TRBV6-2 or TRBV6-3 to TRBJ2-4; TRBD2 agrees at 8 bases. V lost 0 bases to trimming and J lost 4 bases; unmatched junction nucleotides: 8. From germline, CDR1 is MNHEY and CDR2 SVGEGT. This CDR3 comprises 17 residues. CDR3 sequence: CASSYSGVSGTKNIQYF. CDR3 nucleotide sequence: TGTGCCAGCAGTTACTCCGGGGTTAGCGGGACGAAAAACATTCAGTACTTC.